This TCR beta chain derives from a study of Ad26.COV2.S vaccination and SARS-CoV-2 variants. In this sample, this clone turned up once. Antigen: not known. Study-level results: Spike-specific TCR breadth ran higher among vaccine recipients than placebo recipients.

CDR1 and CDR2 (germline): SEHNR, FQNEAQ (reference sequence). This CDR3 is 16 amino acids long. The J segment lost 2 bases and the V segment lost 5 bases, leaving 9 bases of the junction unmatched. The sample's treatment: around 19 received Ad26.COV2.S at low or high dose, single or two shots; 5 received placebo; per-sample allocation not given. Sampling happened 63 days after the first vaccine or placebo injection. Sequencing used immunoSEQ multiplex PCR; TCRdb keeps in-frame clones, though not all of them. The sample lists 360,000 or so clones, about nine tenths occurring once. The specimen comprised peripheral blood, sampled in a trial of Ad26.COV2.S vaccine versus placebo. The TCR sequence derives from a person between 18 and 59 years old who received the Ad26.COV2.S COVID-19 vaccine or a placebo. The J gene is TRBJ2-1, the V gene TRBV7-9; 7 nucleotides line up with TRBD2. The CDR3 nucleotides read TGTGCCAGCAGCCCCGAGGTAGCGGGCGCCTACAATGAGCAGTTCTTC. Protein sequence: CASSPEVAGAYNEQFF.